This T cell receptor beta chain was obtained from a study of T-cell memory formation after mild COVID-19. Study-level background: The two donors had largely donor-specific TCR clusters.

Using constant-segment primers, 5'RACE produced TCR alpha and TCR beta cDNA libraries carrying sample barcodes and UMIs. TCRdb analysed the 5' RACE reads with MiXCR anew, one entry per CDR3 protein. The data hold approximately 560,000 distinct CDR3 sequences, with approximately 15% observed a single time. Study findings and constraints: Clones contracting across day 15 to 85 had a balanced CD4/CD8 profile; later expanding clones leaned CD4+.

A word on this clonotype: Antigen: not known.

V was pared by 2 bases and J by 5 bases, with 10 bases between. The CDR3 spans 13 residues. Germline V gene lookup returns CDR1 LGHNA and CDR2 YNFKEQ. Sequenced material: PBMCs or a T cell subset sorted from them (not recorded which). The TCR comes from an adult woman who had mild COVID-19 (a few samples of this study predate the infection). Cell type and time point are not known. V usage is TRBV4-2 and J usage is TRBJ2-7; TRBD1 is a possible D gene (5 bases). The chain's CDR3 is CASSQTQGDEQYF. The DNA of the CDR3 is TGTGCCAGCAGCCAAACCCAGGGTGACGAGCAGTACTTC.